This entry describes one T cell receptor beta chain. The target antigen is unknown. These data come from a study of shared clonotypes between healthy human individuals. Broader study findings: Shared clonotypes across all four donors exceeded non-shared ones in generation probability.

Genomic DNA (from each subset) was split evenly across several immunoSEQ plates. Using immunoSEQ multiplex PCR, the repertoire was profiled, and TCRdb retains in-frame clones only, with some absent. The data show 2,500,000 or so clones, approximately 90% seen once. The sample taken for sequencing was naive CD4+ T cells sorted from blood. Described subset: CD45RA+ positively selected. The clonotype was recovered from a man between 18 and 29 years old in good health.

The CDR3 DNA follows: TGTGCTAGTGGTTTGGTAGACTTATACGAGCAGTACTTC. Residues: CASGLVDLYEQYF. The chain joins TRBV12-5 to TRBJ2-7; no clear D. Germline V CDR1 and CDR2: LGHNT, FRNRAP. V was trimmed by 0 bases and J by 4 bases, leaving 7 bases between them. The CDR3 contains 13 residues.